The 11 T cell receptor beta chains in this list originate from one sample, sequenced in a study of Ad26.COV2.S vaccination and SARS-CoV-2 variants. Some clones are missing from TCRdb's copy, which holds only in-frame ones; the method was immunoSEQ multiplex PCR. The table includes 350,000 to 500,000 clones, 75% to 95% detected once. Indicated treatment: around 19 received Ad26.COV2.S at low or high dose, single or two shots; five or six received placebo; per-sample allocation not given. Specimen acquisition occurred on day 63 following the initial vaccine or placebo injection. The sample consisted of peripheral blood, taken in a trial of Ad26.COV2.S vaccine versus placebo. All receptors derive from a person aged 18-65 years who received the Ad26.COV2.S COVID-19 vaccine or a placebo.

The chain recombines TRBV5-1 with TRBJ2-7; 8 bases align to TRBD1. The germline CDR1 and CDR2 sequences are SGHRS and YFSETQ. The trim removed 6 bases at V and 5 bases at J, leaving 16 bases unmatched. The CDR3 totals 16 residues. CDR3 nucleotide sequence: TGCGCCAGCACGCAGACGACAGGGGCCCTCTGGGACGAGCAGTACTTC. Its protein product is CASTQTTGALWDEQYF.

The chain recombines TRBV30 with TRBJ2-5; D is perhaps TRBD1 or TRBD2 (6 bases each). CDR3 size: 14 residues. V lost 0 bases, J lost 2 bases, and 10 bases lay in between. Germline V CDR1 and CDR2: GTSNPN, SVGIG (reference sequence). The CDR3 protein is CAWSVGGQQETQYF. The CDR3 coding sequence is TGTGCCTGGAGTGTGGGAGGACAGCAAGAGACCCAGTACTTC.

The V gene is TRBV9, the J gene TRBJ1-1, with a tentative D call TRBD1 (5 bases). Germline V CDR1 and CDR2: SGDLS, YYNGEE. The CDR3 runs 14 residues. Trimming removed 0 bases from V and 0 bases from J, with 6 bases in between. In DNA, the CDR3 is TGTGCCAGCAGCGTAGGACAGCTGAACACTGAAGCTTTCTTT. It yields the protein CASSVGQLNTEAFF.

The rearrangement links TRBV6-5 to TRBJ2-7; tentatively, D is TRBD1 (5 bases). Trimming removed 0 bases from V and 6 bases from J, with 15 bases in between. The CDR3 loop spans 15 amino acids. CDR1 is MNHEY, CDR2 SVGAGI, per germline. Here the CDR3 DNA reads TGTGCCAGCAGTTACTCGGAACCAGGGTTTTTCGAGCAGTACTTC. It codes for CASSYSEPGFFEQYF.

The chain recombines TRBV15 with TRBJ2-1, with TRBD2 identical over 12 bases. With 0 bases clipped from V and 8 bases from J, the junction kept 20 bases outside the gene matches. CDR1 is LNHNV and CDR2 is YYDKDF in the germline V gene (reference sequence). This CDR3 spans 21 amino acids. In DNA form, the CDR3 reads TGTGCCACCAGCAGAGATACGACTAGCGGGAGAATCTTCGCGACGGGCTATGAGCAGTTCTTC. As protein: CATSRDTTSGRIFATGYEQFF.

The chain has TRBV19 and TRBJ2-3; D is unclear. V was trimmed by 7 bases and J by 0 bases, leaving 5 bases between them. Germline V gene data show CDR1 as LNHDA and CDR2 as SQIVND (reference sequence). The CDR3 is made up of 12 amino acids. CDR3 coding DNA: TGTGCCAGTACCACAAGCACAGATACGCAGTATTTT. It yields the protein CASTTSTDTQYF.

The chain links TRBV19 to TRBJ2-1, with 8 bases lining up with TRBD1. V shed 8 bases and J 1 base; nucleotides not matched to a gene: 7. This CDR3 region has 15 residues. The germline gives CDR1 LNHDA, CDR2 SQIVND (reference sequence). The CDR3 DNA sequence: TGTGCCAGTGGCATACAGGGGGTTTCCTACAATGAGCAGTTCTTC. Encoded protein: CASGIQGVSYNEQFF.

This clone has a handful of counts. This sequence joins TRBV20-1 and TRBJ2-1; D is perhaps TRBD2 (7 bases). V was shortened by 3 bases and J by 6 bases, with 21 bases between the two germline ends. Germline CDR1 and CDR2: DFQATT and SNEGSKA (reference sequence). The CDR3 extends over 16 amino acids. The CDR3 protein is CSASQNWAGALNEQFF. The CDR3 bases are TGCAGTGCTAGTCAGAACTGGGCGGGGGCTCTCAATGAGCAGTTCTTC.

The chain couples TRBV3-1 (or the pseudogene TRBV3-2) to TRBJ2-5; a possible D gene is TRBD1 (6 bases). This CDR3 is built from 14 residues. V dropped 2 bases and J dropped 5 bases, with 12 bases sitting between them. Germline lookup yields CDR1 LGHDT and CDR2 YNNKEL (reference sequence). The CDR3 spells CASSQTRGIETQYF. DNA of the CDR3: TGTGCCAGCAGCCAAACCAGGGGTATTGAGACCCAGTACTTC.

V and J are TRBV27 and TRBJ2-5; TRBD1 is a possible D gene (6 bases). The length of the CDR3 is 14 residues. Trimming pared 3 bases from V and 3 bases from J, leaving 11 bases between. Germline V gene lookup returns CDR1 MNHEY and CDR2 SMNVEV (reference sequence). CDR3 coding DNA: TGTGCCAGCAGTTTGGGGGCGGATGAAGAGACCCAGTACTTC. Translation: CASSLGADEETQYF.

Details on this clone: Other DNA sequences in this sample translate to the same CDR3. The chain's CDR3 is CASSLDGTSTDTQYF. For the CDR3, the DNA is TGCGCCAGCAGCTTGGACGGCACTAGCACAGATACGCAGTATTTT. The chain carries TRBV5-1 and TRBJ2-3; unclear D gene. The V end lost 0 bases, the J end lost 0 bases, and 8 bases lay between the germline ends. The CDR3 runs to 15 residues. Germline CDR1 reads SGHRS; CDR2 reads YFSETQ.